The 22 T cell receptor beta chains reported below all come from one sample, sequenced in a study of T cell changes during pregnancy in multiple sclerosis. Here immunoSEQ multiplex PCR was the method, and the copy in TCRdb shows in-frame clones only, minus some. In the table there are some 97,000 clones, approximately 90% of which are singletons. The sequenced sample was peripheral blood, obtained in the second trimester of pregnancy. The receptors originated from a female donor with multiple sclerosis, enrolled in a pregnancy study.

This chain joins TRBV6-6 and TRBJ1-2; D might be TRBD1 (6 bases). V was shortened by 2 bases and J by 11 bases, with 12 bases between the two germline ends. Germline-derived CDR1 and CDR2 are MNHNY and SVGAGI (reference sequence). The CDR3 totals 12 residues. CDR3 nucleotide sequence: TGTGCCAGCAGTTACACTTCAGGGGAGTACACCTTC. Its protein is CASSYTSGEYTF.

The chain combines TRBV18 with TRBJ1-3; TRBD1 matches at 8 bases. CDR3 size: 16 residues. Germline V CDR1 and CDR2: KGHSH, LQKENI. V lost 3 bases and J lost 0; bases outside the gene matches: 4. The CDR3 region has the DNA TGTGCCAGCTCACCGAAGACAGGGGACTCTGGAAACACCATATATTTT. This encodes CASSPKTGDSGNTIYF. The full variable domain, with the rest looked up from reference TRBV18 and TRBJ1-3, is NAGVMQNPRHLVRRRGQEARLRCSPMKGHSHVYWYRQLPEEGLKFMVYLQKENIIDESGMPKERFSAEFPKEGPSILRIQQVVRGDSAAYFCASSPKTGDSGNTIYFGEGSWLTVV.

The CDR3, as DNA: TGTGCCAGCAGCCTTACTCGTTACGAGCAGTACTTC. It codes for CASSLTRYEQYF. The chain uses TRBV14 and TRBJ2-7; no clear D gene. The CDR3 is 12 residues long. Germline CDR1 reads SGHDN; CDR2 reads FVKESK. Trimming took off 4 bases at V and 4 bases at J, with 8 bases between the two ends.

The chain carries TRBV19 and TRBJ1-4; D may be TRBD1 (5 bases). V shed 6 bases and J shed 10 bases, with 18 bases lying between them. CDR3 length: 14 amino acids. The germline gives CDR1 LNHDA, CDR2 SQIVND (reference sequence). CDR3 coding DNA: TGTGCCAGTAGAAGGACAAGCTCCTCGGGAAAACTGTTTTTT. Amino acids: CASRRTSSSGKLFF.

The chain uses TRBV7-9 and TRBJ2-3, with TRBD1 matching 7 bases. Trimming took 1 base from V and 5 from J; bases not matched to a gene: 3. CDR3 size: 14 residues. Germline V lookup: CDR1 SEHNR, CDR2 FQNEAQ (reference sequence). This chain's CDR3 is CASSLEGQIDTQYF. The CDR3 region has the DNA TGTGCCAGCAGCTTAGAGGGACAGATAGATACGCAGTATTTT.

The chain has TRBV6-1 and TRBJ2-1; possibly TRBD1 for D (5 bases). Germline lookup yields CDR1 MNHNS and CDR2 SASEGT. This CDR3 contains 12 residues. V was clipped by 6 bases and J by 8 bases, with 11 bases between them. The CDR3 spells CASRVGVYEQFF. DNA of the CDR3: TGTGCCAGCAGGGTAGGGGTTTATGAGCAGTTCTTC.

This clone was seen a few times. This chain uses TRBV19 with TRBJ1-5, with D tentatively TRBD1 (6 bases). Trimming took off 7 bases at V and 4 bases at J, with 17 bases between the two ends. CDR1 LNHDA and CDR2 SQIVND come from the germline V gene (reference sequence). The CDR3 extends over 15 amino acids. CDR3 in DNA: TGTGCCAGTAAGAGCCCCGACAGGACTAATCAGCCCCAGCATTTT. This encodes CASKSPDRTNQPQHF. The entire variable domain, with the rest obtained from reference TRBV19 and TRBJ1-5, is as follows: DGGITQSPKYLFRKEGQNVTLSCEQNLNHDAMYWYRQDPGQGLRLIYYSQIVNDFQKGDIAEGYSVSREKKESFPLTVTSAQKNPTAFYLCASKSPDRTNQPQHFGDGTRLSIL.

The chain employs TRBV10-2 and TRBJ2-7, with 8 bases aligning to TRBD1. The germline CDR1 and CDR2 sequences are WSHSY and SAAADI. With V trimmed by 6 bases and J by 6 bases, 4 bases remained unmatched. CDR3 size: 12 residues. The CDR3 sequence is CASSPGTGEQYF. In nucleotides, the CDR3 is TGCGCCAGCAGCCCCGGGACAGGCGAGCAGTACTTC.

V gene TRBV6-1 combines with J gene TRBJ2-2; no definite D call. Trimming took off 4 bases at V and 4 bases at J, with 10 bases between the two ends. The CDR3 totals 14 residues. Per germline, CDR1 MNHNS and CDR2 SASEGT. The CDR3 DNA is TGTGCCAGCAGTGGTCTGCGGTTCACCGGGGAGCTGTTTTTT. Residues: CASSGLRFTGELFF.

The gene calls are TRBV5-1 and TRBJ1-3; TRBD1 might be the D (6 bases). CDR3 length: 17 amino acids. Trimming left V 2 bases short and J 0 bases short, with 15 bases between. Germline CDR1 SGHRS, CDR2 YFSETQ. Written as DNA, the CDR3 is TGCGCCAGCAGCTTACAGGGAAGCCCATCCTCTGGAAACACCATATATTTT. It codes for CASSLQGSPSSGNTIYF. Looking up the rest from reference TRBV5-1 and TRBJ1-3 gives the full variable domain: KAGVTQTPRYLIKTRGQQVTLSCSPISGHRSVSWYQQTPGQGLQFLFEYFSETQRNKGNFPGRFSGRQFSNSRSEMNVSTLELGDSALYLCASSLQGSPSSGNTIYFGEGSWLTVV.

The chain carries TRBV7-3 and TRBJ2-5; 8 nucleotides align to TRBD2. Per germline, CDR1 SGHTA and CDR2 FQGTGA. V lost 6 bases to trimming and J lost 5 bases; unmatched junction nucleotides: 11. This CDR3 region has 15 residues. The CDR3 DNA reads TGTGCCAGCAGTCCAAGCGGGAGCCTACTGGAGACCCAGTACTTC. Its translation is CASSPSGSLLETQYF.

The chain combines TRBV30 with TRBJ1-1; TRBD1 agrees at 8 bases. V was pared by 0 bases and J by 5 bases, with 8 bases of the junction left unmatched. The CDR3 sequence is 15 residues long. The germline CDR1 and CDR2 sequences are GTSNPN and SVGIG (reference sequence). DNA of the CDR3: TGTGCCTGGAGTGTTTTTCTTACAGGGGGAACTGAAGCTTTCTTT. Its translation is CAWSVFLTGGTEAFF.

The chain combines TRBV19 with TRBJ2-2, with D perhaps TRBD2 (7 bases). Germline CDR1 reads LNHDA; CDR2 reads SQIVND (reference sequence). CDR3 length: 15 amino acids. Trimming removed 8 bases at V and 2 bases at J, with 15 bases between. The CDR3 spells CASAGASGNTGELFF. CDR3 in DNA: TGTGCCAGTGCGGGGGCTAGCGGCAACACCGGGGAGCTGTTTTTT. The full variable domain, its missing parts supplied by reference TRBV19 and TRBJ2-2, is DGGITQSPKYLFRKEGQNVTLSCEQNLNHDAMYWYRQDPGQGLRLIYYSQIVNDFQKGDIAEGYSVSREKKESFPLTVTSAQKNPTAFYLCASAGASGNTGELFFGEGSRLTVL.

This CDR3 reads CASSYGQGTNYGYTF. As DNA, the CDR3 is TGCGCCAGCAGCTATGGACAGGGCACTAACTATGGCTACACCTTC. The chain has TRBV5-1 and TRBJ1-2, with 8 nucleotides matching TRBD1. The CDR3 spans 15 residues. V was clipped by 3 bases and J by 0 bases; unmatched bases: 4. The germline V gene encodes CDR1 SGHRS and CDR2 YFSETQ.

The V gene is TRBV11-2, the J gene TRBJ2-5; D not resolved. V lost 3 bases to trimming and J lost 9 bases, with 11 bases between them. CDR3 size: 12 residues. In germline, CDR1 is SGHAT, CDR2 FQNNGV. The CDR3 coding sequence is TGTGCCAGCAGCTTCGACCTGGGCCCCCAGTACTTC. This encodes CASSFDLGPQYF.

This clone has more than one count but fewer than ten. This chain joins TRBV4-1 and TRBJ1-1; 7 bases agree with TRBD1. CDR1 is MGHRA and CDR2 is YSYEKL in the germline V gene. This CDR3 has 15 residues. The J segment lost 5 bases and the V segment lost 3 bases, leaving 9 bases of the junction unmatched. Written as DNA, the CDR3 is TGCGCCAGCAGCCAGGGCCTGACAGGGCAAACTGAAGCTTTCTTT. Its translation: CASSQGLTGQTEAFF.

The table lists this clone with a few counts. The chain carries TRBV7-9 and TRBJ1-1; maybe TRBD1 (5 bases). V gave up 5 bases and J gave up 1 base, with 11 bases separating them. The CDR3 is made up of 14 amino acids. CDR1 and CDR2 (germline): SEHNR, FQNEAQ (reference sequence). DNA for the CDR3: TGTGCCAGCAGCCGGGGGTCGGAGAACACTGAAGCTTTCTTT. Translated, it gives CASSRGSENTEAFF.

The CDR3, as DNA: TGTGCCAGCAGGACTGAACCGAACACCGGGGAGCTGTTTTTT. Amino acid sequence: CASRTEPNTGELFF. V and J are TRBV6-1 and TRBJ2-2; no definite D call. The CDR3 has 14 amino acids. Trimming stripped 6 bases from V and 0 bases from J, with 8 bases between. CDR1 and CDR2 (germline): MNHNS, SASEGT.

The chain couples TRBV5-1 to TRBJ2-1; D perhaps matches TRBD1 (6 bases). CDR3 length: 13 amino acids. The ends were cut back, 1 base at V and 7 bases at J, with 9 bases in the middle. Germline lookup yields CDR1 SGHRS and CDR2 YFSETQ. The CDR3 here is CASSLRGGNEQFF. CDR3 DNA sequence: TGCGCCAGCAGCTTGCGAGGGGGTAATGAGCAGTTCTTC.

The CDR3 protein is CASSLGAFVYEQYF. CDR3 coding DNA: TGTGCCAGCAGCTTGGGGGCCTTTGTCTACGAGCAGTACTTC. V is TRBV5-6 and J is TRBJ2-7, with D unclear. Trimming removed 0 bases from V and 3 bases from J, with 10 bases in between. The CDR3 has 14 residues. Germline values: CDR1 SGHDT, CDR2 YYEEEE. Full variable domain (remainder filled in from reference TRBV5-6 and TRBJ2-7): DAGVTQSPTHLIKTRGQQVTLRCSPKSGHDTVSWYQQALGQGPQFIFQYYEEEERQRGNFPDRFSGHQFPNYSSELNVNALLLGDSALYLCASSLGAFVYEQYFGPGTRLTVT.

The chain links TRBV19 to TRBJ1-5; the match to TRBD1 covers 8 bases. The V segment lost 3 bases and the J segment 3 bases; nucleotides outside the gene matches: 4. The CDR3 spans 15 residues. The germline V gene encodes CDR1 LNHDA and CDR2 SQIVND (reference sequence). CDR3 sequence (DNA): TGTGCCAGTAGTATTGCAGGGGGCGTCAATCAGCCCCAGCATTTT. Its protein product is CASSIAGGVNQPQHF.

The V call is TRBV5-1, the J call TRBJ1-1, with D maybe TRBD1 (6 bases). The germline V gene has CDR1 SGHRS and CDR2 YFSETQ. The CDR3 length is 16 residues. V was trimmed by 0 bases and J by 1 base, leaving 13 bases between them. The CDR3 region has the DNA TGCGCCAGCAGCTTGGAGCCTAGGACAGCGAACACTGAAGCTTTCTTT. This encodes CASSLEPRTANTEAFF.